These 14 T cell receptor beta chains were all obtained from the same sample, sequenced in a study of blood T cell repertoires in COVID-19. TCRdb's table, derived via immunoSEQ multiplex PCR, lists solely in-frame clones and lacks some. Of 50,000 to 60,000 clones in the sample, roughly 80% were seen once. The sequenced sample consisted of peripheral blood. Source of these receptors: an elderly man with COVID-19, enrolled during active disease.

This clone has only a few counts. The CDR3 loop reads CASSADSMNTEAFF. The CDR3 DNA reads as TGTGCCAGCAGTGCGGACAGTATGAACACTGAAGCTTTCTTT. The rearrangement joins TRBV6-6 to TRBJ1-1, with a weak D call TRBD1 (6 bases). Trimming cost V 5 bases and J 0 bases, with 10 bases left between them. In germline, CDR1 is MNHNY, CDR2 SVGAGI (reference sequence). This CDR3 spans 14 amino acids.

The J gene is TRBJ2-1, the V gene TRBV4-3; 7 positions agree with TRBD2. Germline assignment: CDR1 LGHNA and CDR2 YSLEER. CDR3 length: 14 residues. The V segment lost 1 base and the J segment 4 bases; nucleotides outside the gene matches: 1. The CDR3 sequence: CASSQGLAYNEQFF. As DNA, the CDR3 is TGCGCCAGCAGCCAAGGACTAGCTTACAATGAGCAGTTCTTC.

The J gene is TRBJ1-3, the V gene TRBV7-2; TRBD1 matches at 7 bases. The CDR3 is 14 amino acids. J lost 2 bases, V lost 4 bases, and 2 bases had no gene match. Per germline, CDR1 SGHTA and CDR2 FQGNSA. The CDR3 DNA reads TGTGCCAGCAGCTCGACAGGGCCTGGAAACACCATATATTTT. It is translated as CASSSTGPGNTIYF.

This clone was counted a single time. CDR3 DNA: TGTGCCAGCACCCGAATTTTGTCGGGGTACGATGAGCAGTTCTTC. Protein: CASTRILSGYDEQFF. The chain has TRBV28 and TRBJ2-1; maybe TRBD2 (5 bases). Germline V gene sequence: CDR1 MDHEN, CDR2 SYDVKM. With 7 bases removed from V and 8 bases from J, the gap between germline ends came to 21 bases. The CDR3 is 15 residues long. The variable domain in full, completed from reference TRBV28 and TRBJ2-1, reads DVKVTQSSRYLVKRTGEKVFLECVQDMDHENMFWYRQDPGLGLRLIYFSYDVKMKEKGDIPEGYSVSREKKERFSLILESASTNQTSMYLCASTRILSGYDEQFFGPGTRLTVL.

V usage is TRBV11-2 and J usage is TRBJ2-2, with D hard to call. The CDR3 runs 14 residues. Germline CDR1 is SGHAT and CDR2 is FQNNGV. V was clipped by 3 bases and J by 0 bases, with 5 bases between them. The CDR3 DNA reads TGTGCCAGCAGCTTCCCAGCGAACACCGGGGAGCTGTTTTTT. Its translation: CASSFPANTGELFF.

The rearrangement joins TRBV14 to TRBJ2-3; no clear D gene. The germline gives CDR1 SGHDN, CDR2 FVKESK. The CDR3 length is 14 residues. V was trimmed by 0 bases and J by 6 bases, leaving 10 bases between them. DNA for the CDR3: TGTGCCAGCAGCCAAGATTGGAGTAAGGATACGCAGTATTTT. Residues: CASSQDWSKDTQYF.

V and J are TRBV28 and TRBJ1-2, with D tentatively TRBD1 (6 bases). The length of the CDR3 is 12 residues. Germline V gene lookup returns CDR1 MDHEN and CDR2 SYDVKM. Trimming removed 6 bases at V and 6 bases at J, with 11 bases between. The CDR3 sequence: CASREQGHGYTF. The CDR3 nucleotides read TGTGCCAGCAGAGAACAGGGTCATGGCTACACCTTC.

This rearrangement joins TRBV6-5 to TRBJ1-2; D gene unclear. With 0 bases removed from V and 2 bases from J, the gap between germline ends came to 10 bases. This CDR3 has 15 amino acids. CDR1 and CDR2 (germline): MNHEY, SVGAGI. CDR3 residues: CASSYSGRLNYGYTF. CDR3 bases: TGTGCCAGCAGTTACTCGGGCAGGTTGAACTATGGCTACACCTTC.

About this clone itself: The conserved phenylalanine or tryptophan normally closing the CDR3 is absent here, so this likely arose from a read error. The DNA is left out, because the CDR3 cannot be placed on it with certainty; the CDR3 is given as TCRdb lists it. V usage is TRBV5-6 and J usage is TRBJ1-2; TRBD1, the table's D call, was not compared with the DNA. The CDR3 contains 13 residues when both ends are counted. The germline gives CDR1 SGHDT, CDR2 YYEEEE. CDR3 amino acids: CASSSLTRDILLL.

V gene TRBV3-1 (or the pseudogene TRBV3-2) combines with J gene TRBJ1-5, with D possibly TRBD1 on 6 matching bases. Between the trimmed V and J ends, which lost 0 bases and 4 bases, there was a span of 10 bases. This CDR3 is 15 amino acids long. Germline V lookup: CDR1 LGHDT, CDR2 YNNKEL (reference sequence). This chain's CDR3 is CASSQDWQGNQPQHF. DNA for the CDR3: TGTGCCAGCAGCCAAGATTGGCAGGGGAATCAGCCCCAGCATTTT.

This clone showed up just once. The chain recombines TRBV7-9 with TRBJ2-1, with a weak D call TRBD2 (7 bases). This CDR3 has 15 amino acids. V lost 5 bases, J lost 5 bases, and 16 bases lay in between. The germline CDR1 and CDR2 sequences are SEHNR and FQNEAQ (reference sequence). In DNA form, the CDR3 reads TGTGCCAGCAGCCTCGGGGGGCTAGCTAACAATGAGCAGTTCTTC. It translates to CASSLGGLANNEQFF.

CDR3 sequence: CAISVQQETQYF. CDR3 bases: TGTGCCATATCAGTGCAACAAGAGACCCAGTACTTC. The chain couples TRBV10-3 to TRBJ2-5; D not certain. Deletions cut 9 bases from V and 2 bases from J, with 10 bases between. Germline V gene sequence: CDR1 ENHRY, CDR2 SYGVKD. The CDR3 has 12 amino acids.

The CDR3 sequence: CASSHTGVQSAQHF. The CDR3 DNA follows: TGTGCCAGCAGTCACACAGGGGTTCAATCGGCCCAGCATTTT. The chain is built from TRBV6-6 and TRBJ1-5, with 7 bases fitting TRBD1. Germline assignment: CDR1 MNHNY and CDR2 SVGAGI (reference sequence). The CDR3 is 14 residues long. Losses at the gene ends were 5 bases for V and 11 bases for J; bases not matched to a gene: 12.

The chain carries TRBV5-4 and TRBJ1-1; possibly TRBD1 for D (5 bases). The V and J ends lost 4 bases and 4 bases respectively, with 20 bases between them. CDR1 SGHNT and CDR2 YYREEE come from the germline V gene (reference sequence). CDR3 length: 16 residues. CDR3 bases: TGTGCCAGCAGCCACCCCGCTCCGGGGGGGAGCACTGAAGCTTTCTTT. This sequence encodes CASSHPAPGGSTEAFF.